The present T cell receptor (beta chain) was sequenced within a study of HIV-infected patients and healthy controls. Study results and caveats: Healthy controls carried many MAIT alpha-chain CDR3s, while HIV+ repertoires had few.

Ten or more counts support this clonotype. What it binds is unknown. Around 500 ng RNA was reverse transcribed with alpha and beta constant-region primers. Using multiplexing indices, alpha and beta chain libraries were generated apart by chain-specific third strand synthesis. Via MiXCR, TCRdb re-called the 5' RACE reads, giving one row per CDR3 protein. The sample carries about 18,000 distinct CDR3 sequences, about 8.2% recorded once. The repertoire came from unfractionated whole blood and reflected all unsorted peripheral T cells. The origin of this receptor is an adult in good health. The sequenced sample was blood.

The CDR3 DNA reads as TGTGCCAGCAGTGGACTACTAGCCTCAAAAGGGGATGAGCAGTTCTTC. Translating it yields CASSGLLASKGDEQFF. The chain is built from TRBV28 and TRBJ2-1; perhaps TRBD2 as D (6 bases). Trimming left V 5 bases short and J 8 bases short, with 22 bases between. Germline CDR1 and CDR2: MDHEN and SYDVKM. This CDR3 spans 16 amino acids. The full variable domain, completed using reference TRBV28 and TRBJ2-1, is DVKVTQSSRYLVKRTGEKVFLECVQDMDHENMFWYRQDPGLGLRLIYFSYDVKMKEKGDIPEGYSVSREKKERFSLILESASTNQTSMYLCASSGLLASKGDEQFFGPGTRLTVL.